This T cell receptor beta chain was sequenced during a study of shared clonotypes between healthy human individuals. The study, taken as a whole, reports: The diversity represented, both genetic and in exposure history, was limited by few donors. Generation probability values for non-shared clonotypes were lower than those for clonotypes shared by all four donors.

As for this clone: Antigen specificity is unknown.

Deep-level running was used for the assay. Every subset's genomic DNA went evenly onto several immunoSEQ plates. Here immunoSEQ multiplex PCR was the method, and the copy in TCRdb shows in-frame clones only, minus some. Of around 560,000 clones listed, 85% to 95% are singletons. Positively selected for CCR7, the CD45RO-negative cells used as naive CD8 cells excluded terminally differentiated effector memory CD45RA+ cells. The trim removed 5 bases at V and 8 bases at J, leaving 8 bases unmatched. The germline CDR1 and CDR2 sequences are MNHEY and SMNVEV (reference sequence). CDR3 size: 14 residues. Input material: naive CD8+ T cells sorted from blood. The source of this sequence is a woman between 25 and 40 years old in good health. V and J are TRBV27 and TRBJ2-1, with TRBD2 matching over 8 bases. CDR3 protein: CASSPGLGWYEQFF. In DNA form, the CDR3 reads TGTGCCAGCAGTCCGGGACTAGGCTGGTATGAGCAGTTCTTC.